This T cell receptor beta chain was sequenced during a study of shared clonotypes between healthy human individuals. Study-wide results and limits: Naive subsets tended to show greater estimated richness than memory subsets.

Positively selected for CCR7, the CD45RO-negative cells used as naive CD8 cells excluded terminally differentiated effector memory CD45RA+ cells. This clone showed up just once. The antigen is undetermined. TCRdb's table, derived via immunoSEQ multiplex PCR, lists solely in-frame clones and lacks some. The sample lists around 2,000,000 clones, approximately 95% occurring once. The TCR was taken from a man between 18 and 35 years old in good health. The sequenced sample was naive CD8+ T cells sorted from blood.

In DNA form, the CDR3 reads TGTGCCAGCAGCCCCATGGAAGCTTTCTTT. Translated: CASSPMEAFF. This chain links TRBV5-8 with TRBJ1-1; no reliable D call. The CDR3 contains 10 residues. The V end lost 4 bases, the J end lost 8 bases, and 6 bases lay between the germline ends. The germline V gene has CDR1 SGHTS and CDR2 YDEGEE.